Presented here are 20 T cell receptor beta chains from one specimen sequenced in a study of monozygotic twins with inflammatory bowel disease (dated by TCRdb to between 2018 and 2021). The library was built by means of 5' RACE. Sequenced on an Illumina HiSeq 2500. TCRdb reprocessed the reads and assigns one entry to each CDR3 protein sequence, leaving out DNA. The sample table on file contains nearly 450,000 distinct CDR3 sequences. About 2.4% of the sample is in the top ten clones. The material sequenced was blood. Receptors originate from a human donor with ulcerative colitis or Crohn's disease, or a healthy co-twin of an affected twin (not recorded which).

The CDR3 reads CASSSSTGHNSPLHF. The V call is TRBV5-1, the J call TRBJ1-6; TCRdb's assignment of TRBD1 cannot be checked, as there is no DNA. There are 15 residues in the CDR3. Germline V gene data show CDR1 as SGHRS and CDR2 as YFSETQ.

This chain links TRBV27 with TRBJ1-1; TCRdb reports TRBD1, a call that lacks DNA to check it against. The CDR3 runs to 16 residues. Germline-derived CDR1 and CDR2 are MNHEY and SMNVEV (reference sequence). CDR3 sequence: CASSFDRGEFETEAFF.

The V call is TRBV12-3 or TRBV12-4, the J call TRBJ1-1; with no DNA, the TCRdb D assignment of TRBD1 cannot be verified. The CDR3 runs 12 residues. The CDR3 sequence: CASTGTVPEAFF.

The CDR3 sequence: CASSFRAGSEKLFF. This chain joins TRBV12-3 or TRBV12-4 and TRBJ1-4; TCRdb picks TRBD1, but there is no DNA to check that call. The CDR3 is made up of 14 amino acids.

The chain carries TRBV5-1 and TRBJ2-4; TCRdb indicates TRBD1, and absent DNA this call remains unverified. Germline V CDR1 and CDR2: SGHRS, YFSETQ. The length of the CDR3 is 14 residues. CDR3 loop: CASSFSPQGDIQYF.

This chain connects TRBV2 to TRBJ2-5. The CDR3 consists of 12 residues. CDR1 and CDR2 from the germline V gene are SNHLY and FYNNEI. CDR3 sequence: CASKTSQETQYF.

The chain recombines TRBV27 with TRBJ2-7. There are 13 residues in the CDR3. CDR1 is MNHEY and CDR2 is SMNVEV in the germline V gene (reference sequence). CDR3 sequence: CASSFRGPYEQYF.

V usage is TRBV20-1 and J usage is TRBJ2-5; lacking DNA, the TRBD1 call made by TCRdb goes unchecked. CDR3 length: 16 amino acids. Germline V CDR1 and CDR2: DFQATT, SNEGSKA (reference sequence). CDR3 amino acids: CSARDASGGPFVTQYF.

V and J are TRBV12-3 or TRBV12-4 and TRBJ2-7; checking the TCRdb D call of TRBD2 is not possible without DNA. The CDR3 is made up of 16 amino acids. The CDR3 spells CASSPSSGGATYEQYF.

The CDR3 loop reads CASSSSGLAGREQFF. This chain uses TRBV7-9 with TRBJ2-1; checking the TCRdb D call of TRBD2 is not possible without DNA. CDR3 length: 15 residues. Germline V gene lookup returns CDR1 SEHNR and CDR2 FQNEAQ (reference sequence).

J is TRBJ2-2 and V is TRBV7-2; TCRdb picks TRBD2, but there is no DNA to check that call. The CDR3 sequence is 17 residues long. Per germline, CDR1 SGHTA and CDR2 FQGNSA. CDR3 residues: CASSLLSGGAITGELFF.

The chain is built from TRBV12-3 or TRBV12-4 and TRBJ1-5; the D gene TCRdb calls, TRBD1, cannot be checked with no DNA. The CDR3 runs 14 residues. The CDR3 is CASRDTTGNQPQHF.

V is TRBV23-1 and J is TRBJ1-6. TRBV23-1 is identified as an open reading frame with a role that is uncertain. CDR3 length: 15 amino acids. The CDR3 loop reads CAKPEGSVARSPLHF.

The chain employs TRBV29-1 and TRBJ2-3; TCRdb reports TRBD1, a call that lacks DNA to check it against. From germline, CDR1 is SQVTM and CDR2 ANQGSEA. This CDR3 spans 15 amino acids. The CDR3 loop is CSVDSGGGGTDTQYF.

The J gene is TRBJ2-3, the V gene TRBV7-2. CDR1 is SGHTA and CDR2 is FQGNSA in the germline V gene. The CDR3 has 13 residues. CDR3 amino acids: CASSFPRTDTQYF.

The rearrangement uses TRBV7-9 and TRBJ1-1; TCRdb calls TRBD1, which cannot be checked without DNA. This CDR3 contains 15 residues. The germline V gene encodes CDR1 SEHNR and CDR2 FQNEAQ (reference sequence). The chain's CDR3 is CASSQTRTANTEAFF.

The chain employs TRBV7-9 and TRBJ2-5; the D gene TCRdb calls, TRBD2, cannot be checked with no DNA. Germline V gene sequence: CDR1 SEHNR, CDR2 FQNEAQ (reference sequence). The CDR3 runs to 15 residues. This CDR3 is CASSPGLAGVETQYF. The full variable domain, rest sourced from reference TRBV7-9 and TRBJ2-5, is DTGVSQNPRHKITKRGQNVTFRCDPISEHNRLYWYRQTLGQGPEFLTYFQNEAQLEKSRLLSDRFSAERPKGSFSTLEIQRTEQGDSAMYLCASSPGLAGVETQYFGPGTRLLVL.

The V and J genes are TRBV6-9 and TRBJ2-1; with no DNA, the TCRdb D assignment of TRBD2 cannot be verified. The V gene's germline CDR1 is MNHGY and CDR2 SVAAGI. CDR3 size: 15 residues. This chain's CDR3 is CASSQSGGGNNEQFF.

CDR3 protein: CASSQDSYQGSAQFF. The rearrangement uses TRBV14 and TRBJ2-1; TCRdb's D gene call, TRBD1, goes unchecked for lack of DNA. CDR3 length: 15 amino acids. Germline assignment: CDR1 SGHDN and CDR2 FVKESK.

This rearrangement joins TRBV6-5 to TRBJ2-1. The CDR3 sequence is 13 residues long. Per germline, CDR1 MNHEY and CDR2 SVGAGI. The CDR3 loop reads CASTNGLYNEQFF.